Detailed here is one T cell receptor beta chain. The record originates from a study of cytomegalovirus exposure and HLA in healthy donors. About the study: A subsequent analysis stated that the 120 or so validation repertoires were run on the same platform as the approximately 660 first-cohort repertoires.

Trimming removed 8 bases from V and 3 bases from J; junction bases left unmatched: 12. The germline V gene has CDR1 MNHNS and CDR2 SASEGT. This CDR3 is 15 amino acids long. Donors came from a validation cohort of 95 to 150 subjects, distinct from the first 666-subject cohort. Profiling relied on immunoSEQ multiplex PCR, and the TCRdb table lists in-frame clones only, not all of them. The sample records roughly 300,000 clones, 88% being singletons. Sequencing was done on a sample of PBMCs. The chain recombines TRBV6-1 with TRBJ2-7, with 8 bases lining up with TRBD2. The sequence was collected from a woman aged 18-30 years in good health and CMV-seronegative. The CDR3 sequence is CASGRRGRLNYEQYF. In DNA, the CDR3 is TGTGCCAGCGGTAGGCGCGGGAGGTTAAACTACGAGCAGTACTTC.